This record covers a single T cell receptor beta chain. Its specificity is unknown. Everyone who donated was a Caucasian adult who lived in Nashville, Tennessee. Sequenced by immunoSEQ multiplex PCR; TCRdb stores in-frame clones only, minus some. The data show fewer than 400,000 clones, less than 85% seen once. These data are taken from a study of shared clonotypes between healthy human individuals. Study background: Donors were a couple of women and a few men aged 18 to 49.

Study-wide results and limits: With several donors compared, approximately 5.5% of naive CD4 clonotypes were shared. The four-donor shared clonotypes exceeded non-shared clonotypes in generation probability, with non-shared ones scoring lower.

After removal of 10 bases from V and 1 base from J, the junction contained 12 bases not matched to a gene. CDR1 is ENHRY, CDR2 SYGVKD, per germline. The length of the CDR3 is 17 residues. The rearrangement joins TRBV10-3 to TRBJ2-3; 12 bases agree with TRBD2. Sequenced input: memory CD4+ T cells sorted from blood. As to subset: CD45RA-negative fraction. The TCR comes from a man aged 25-40 years in good health. As DNA, the CDR3 is TGTGCCACGACAGGGTCGGGACTAGCGGGCCGCACAGATACGCAGTATTTT. Translated, it gives CATTGSGLAGRTDTQYF.